The T cell receptor (beta chain) under discussion was sequenced for a study of PD-1 blockade in mismatch repair-deficient tumors. General observations from the study: After pembrolizumab, tumor-resident clones rose rapidly, then generally contracted before radiologic responses.

About this clone itself: As yet, its antigen is unknown.

Method: immunoSEQ multiplex PCR; TCRdb's copy keeps in-frame clones and lacks some. Of some 84,000 clones listed, 81% were seen once; the top ten hold about 2.6%. This receptor was identified in an adult with mismatch repair-deficient cancer. The specimen comprised peripheral blood, sampled 12 weeks after starting pembrolizumab.

The CDR3 DNA follows: TGTGCCAGCAGCACTCGGTGGGAGTCCTACGAGCAGTACTTC. It yields the protein CASSTRWESYEQYF. The chain is built from TRBV9 and TRBJ2-7; D is perhaps TRBD2 (5 bases). Trimming took off 4 bases at V and 1 base at J, with 12 bases between the two ends. Per the germline V gene, CDR1 is SGDLS and CDR2 is YYNGEE. This CDR3 comprises 14 residues.